This record covers a single TCR beta chain. Its antigen is not known. The source of the sample is a study of Ad26.COV2.S vaccination and SARS-CoV-2 variants. Across the study: The donor participated in the COV1001 trial, in its Ad26.COV2.S arm.

The CDR3 is made up of 16 amino acids. Germline CDR1 is SGHRS and CDR2 is YFSETQ. V dropped 0 bases and J dropped 2 bases, with 12 bases sitting between them. This table comes from immunoSEQ multiplex PCR, and its TCRdb copy is limited to in-frame clones, with some not included. This table holds fewer than 900,000 clones, roughly nine tenths found once. Treatment of the sample: about 20 received Ad26.COV2.S at low or high dose, single or two shots; 5 received placebo; per-sample allocation not given. The samples date from day 63 after the first vaccine or placebo injection. Findings and caveats of the study: The authors reported substantial breadth in spike-specific CD8+ and CD4+ T cell responses after vaccination. Ad26.COV2.S recipients had broader spike-specific TCRs (P = 0.0014).

The rearrangement uses TRBV5-1 and TRBJ1-3, with D tentatively TRBD1 (6 bases). This specimen consisted of peripheral blood, obtained in a trial of Ad26.COV2.S vaccine versus placebo. This TCR was recovered from a person between 18 and 65 years old who received the Ad26.COV2.S COVID-19 vaccine or a placebo. CDR3 loop: CASSLGQDRTGNTIYF. In DNA form, the CDR3 reads TGCGCCAGCAGCTTGGGACAGGATAGAACTGGAAACACCATATATTTT.